This TCR beta chain comes out of a study of beta chain features in type 1 diabetes. Notes on this clone: Its target is unknown.

Overall study results and limits: Across all four CD4+ subsets, people with type 1 diabetes showed modestly shorter TCRB CDR3s.

Every bit of the isolated RNA underwent reverse transcription, so sequencing read expressed TCRB transcripts. The table came from immunoSEQ multiplex PCR; TCRdb's copy has only in-frame clones and leaves some out. Of around 15,000 clones listed, over 55% are singletons. In total, each donor contributed a single heparinised blood draw that averaged around 100 mL. Per the germline V gene, CDR1 is MDHEN and CDR2 is SYDVKM. The CDR3 is 15 residues long. V was pared by 6 bases and J by 7 bases, with 10 bases of the junction left unmatched. The sequence derives from a man aged 30-40 years with type 1 diabetes. The J gene is TRBJ2-2, the V gene TRBV28; TRBD2 aligns across 8 bases. The sequenced sample was Tregs from blood. CDR3 in DNA: TGTGCCAGCAGCCCAGCGGGGGCCCATTACGGGGAGCTGTTTTTT. It specifies CASSPAGAHYGELFF.